The 17 T cell receptor beta chains presented below share a single source sample, sequenced in a study of shared clonotypes between healthy human individuals. Measured with immunoSEQ multiplex PCR; TCRdb has only the in-frame clones, and not every one. The sample has 1.6 million or so clones, around 97% seen once. The sequenced material came from naive CD4+ T cells sorted from blood. Stated subset: CD45RA+ positively selected. These receptor sequences come from a young man in good health.

This chain joins TRBV27 and TRBJ2-3; 7 bases are a match to TRBD1. V shed 5 bases, J shed 2 bases, and the junction held 7 bases outside the gene matches. Germline-derived CDR1 and CDR2 are MNHEY and SMNVEV (reference sequence). The CDR3 is 15 amino acids. The CDR3 DNA reads as TGTGCCAGCAGTGTGACAGGGCGCTCCACAGATACGCAGTATTTT. Translation gives CASSVTGRSTDTQYF.

This chain connects TRBV28 to TRBJ2-7; TRBD1 might be the D (6 bases). Germline assignment: CDR1 MDHEN and CDR2 SYDVKM. V gave up 8 bases and J gave up 4 bases, with 18 bases separating them. CDR3 length equals 14 residues. CDR3 coding DNA: TGTGCCAGCTTCGACTACACAGGGCGATACGAGCAGTACTTC. Protein: CASFDYTGRYEQYF.

Remarks on this clone: Different DNA sequences within this sample yield the same CDR3. The rearrangement joins TRBV19 to TRBJ2-1, with D maybe TRBD2 (6 bases). The CDR3 runs to 13 residues. Germline V lookup: CDR1 LNHDA, CDR2 SQIVND (reference sequence). Trimming took 3 bases from V and 4 from J, leaving 7 bases between them. As DNA, the CDR3 is TGTGCCAGTAGTATGGGGGGATACAATGAGCAGTTCTTC. This translates into CASSMGGYNEQFF.

The chain joins TRBV9 to TRBJ2-7; TRBD1 matches 7 bases. The CDR3 totals 13 residues. The V gene's germline CDR1 is SGDLS and CDR2 YYNGEE. The trim removed 4 bases at V and 3 bases at J, leaving 4 bases unmatched. CDR3 DNA: TGTGCCAGCAGCACCCGGGACAGCTACGAGCAGTACTTC. This encodes CASSTRDSYEQYF.

The V gene is TRBV7-9, the J gene TRBJ1-2; 9 bases align to TRBD1. With V trimmed by 5 bases and J by 6 bases, 7 bases remained unmatched. The germline V gene encodes CDR1 SEHNR and CDR2 FQNEAQ (reference sequence). The CDR3 length is 14 residues. The CDR3 DNA reads TGTGCCAGCAGCCGCGGACAGGGGTTGGATGGCTACACCTTC. Its protein product is CASSRGQGLDGYTF.

In this sample, this clone turned up once. The chain couples TRBV15 to TRBJ2-6; D gene unclear. Trimming removed 1 base at V and 3 bases at J, with 4 bases between. The CDR3 length is 14 residues. The germline CDR1 and CDR2 sequences are LNHNV and YYDKDF (reference sequence). This CDR3 is CATSRGGGANVLTF. In DNA form, the CDR3 reads TGTGCCACCAGCAGAGGTGGTGGGGCCAACGTCCTGACTTTC.

This clone occurred once. V gene TRBV28 combines with J gene TRBJ2-7; D is uncertain. The CDR3 loop spans 14 amino acids. Germline assignment: CDR1 MDHEN and CDR2 SYDVKM. Trimming removed 2 bases from V and 0 bases from J, with 8 bases in between. The CDR3 spells CASSLDFGSYEQYF. The CDR3 nucleotides are TGTGCCAGCAGTTTAGATTTCGGCTCCTACGAGCAGTACTTC.

The rearrangement uses TRBV25-1 and TRBJ1-4; TRBD1 aligns across 7 bases. With 3 bases clipped from V and 7 bases from J, the junction kept 11 bases outside the gene matches. This CDR3 is built from 16 residues. Germline V gene lookup returns CDR1 MGHDK and CDR2 SYGVNS. The CDR3 coding sequence is TGTGCCAGCAGTGAGGCGACAGGGTGGGCGGGTGAAAAACTGTTTTTT. Encoded protein: CASSEATGWAGEKLFF. The full variable domain, rest sourced from reference TRBV25-1 and TRBJ1-4, is EADIYQTPRYLVIGTGKKITLECSQTMGHDKMYWYQQDPGMELHLIHYSYGVNSTEKGDLSSESTVSRIRTEHFPLTLESARPSHTSQYLCASSEATGWAGEKLFFGSGTQLSVL.

The J gene is TRBJ1-1, the V gene TRBV7-2, with D tentatively TRBD1 (5 bases). The length of the CDR3 is 14 residues. The germline V gene encodes CDR1 SGHTA and CDR2 FQGNSA. V dropped 5 bases and J dropped 6 bases, with 16 bases sitting between them. This CDR3 is CASSRDQGSPEAFF. The DNA for the CDR3 is TGTGCCAGCAGCCGAGACCAGGGCTCTCCTGAAGCTTTCTTT.

This chain links TRBV18 with TRBJ2-2; possible D gene TRBD2, 6 bases. V was pared by 2 bases and J by 8 bases, with 12 bases between. Germline V gene lookup returns CDR1 KGHSH and CDR2 LQKENI. The CDR3 has 14 amino acids. The CDR3 spells CASSPFGGEGELFF. The CDR3 region has the DNA TGTGCCAGCTCACCATTCGGCGGGGAAGGGGAGCTGTTTTTT.

The chain employs TRBV5-1 and TRBJ1-3; D may be TRBD1 (6 bases). V was pared by 0 bases and J by 4 bases, with 8 bases between. CDR1 is SGHRS and CDR2 is YFSETQ in the germline V gene. There are 14 residues in the CDR3. The CDR3 coding sequence is TGCGCCAGCAGCTTGGGTGACAGGGGAAACACCATATATTTT. Encoded protein: CASSLGDRGNTIYF.

The chain links TRBV28 to TRBJ2-1; the match to TRBD2 covers 10 bases. CDR3 length: 13 amino acids. The V gene's germline CDR1 is MDHEN and CDR2 SYDVKM. The V and J ends lost 9 bases and 6 bases, in that order; junction bases with no gene match: 5. The CDR3 loop is CASLAGVGNEQFF. CDR3 sequence (DNA): TGTGCCAGTCTAGCGGGAGTTGGCAATGAGCAGTTCTTC.

The chain combines TRBV6-5 with TRBJ1-1; D uncertain. CDR3 length: 13 amino acids. Germline CDR1 reads MNHEY; CDR2 reads SVGAGI. Trimming pared 5 bases from V and 6 bases from J, leaving 13 bases between. In DNA form, the CDR3 reads TGTGCCAGCAGTACCCCTCGACAATCTGAAGCTTTCTTT. Translating gives CASSTPRQSEAFF.

The chain links TRBV15 to TRBJ1-2; 7 bases match TRBD1. This CDR3 comprises 14 residues. V shed 3 bases and J 5 bases; nucleotides not matched to a gene: 6. Germline assignment: CDR1 LNHNV and CDR2 YYDKDF (reference sequence). The CDR3 DNA sequence: TGTGCCACCAGCAGGGGACAGTGGGATTATGGCTACACCTTC. Residues: CATSRGQWDYGYTF.

This rearrangement joins TRBV18 to TRBJ1-1, with 7 bases aligning to TRBD1. The CDR3 covers 13 residues. The V and J ends lost 4 bases and 4 bases, in that order; junction bases with no gene match: 3. CDR1 and CDR2 from the germline V gene are KGHSH and LQKENI. The CDR3: CASSRQGSTEAFF. In nucleotides, the CDR3 is TGTGCCAGCTCACGACAGGGCAGCACTGAAGCTTTCTTT.

The J gene is TRBJ2-1, the V gene TRBV9; 10 positions match TRBD2. Per germline, CDR1 SGDLS and CDR2 YYNGEE. With V trimmed by 0 bases and J by 5 bases, 5 bases remained unmatched. This CDR3 has 16 residues. CDR3 DNA: TGTGCCAGCAGCGTAGGGGAGCGGGAGGGCAACAATGAGCAGTTCTTC. It codes for CASSVGEREGNNEQFF.

The chain is built from TRBV28 and TRBJ1-2; TRBD1 matches 7 bases. This CDR3 has 14 residues. V trimming: 3 bases; J trimming: 1 base; junction bases outside the gene matches: 2. The V gene's germline CDR1 is MDHEN and CDR2 SYDVKM. Here the CDR3 DNA reads TGTGCCAGCAGTTTGGCAGGGGGTAACTATGGCTACACCTTC. As protein: CASSLAGGNYGYTF.